This T cell receptor beta chain was captured in a study of PD-L1 blockade in urothelial cancer. Study in general: About 90% of the roughly 29 patients were men who had bladder-origin urothelial cancer.

This table comes from immunoSEQ multiplex PCR, and its TCRdb copy is limited to in-frame clones, with some not included. The sample includes tens of thousands of clones, around 76% of them seen just once. This CDR3 is 14 amino acids long. Germline V gene data show CDR1 as SGHDT and CDR2 as YYEEEE. J lost 2 bases, V lost 6 bases, and 7 bases had no gene match. The chain joins TRBV5-6 to TRBJ2-7; TRBD1 aligns across 8 bases. Sequenced here: PBMCs, sampled around atezolizumab (anti-PD-L1) treatment. This receptor was identified in a man in his 70s with urothelial cancer. The CDR3 nucleotides are TGTGCCAGCACTTCTACACAGGGGGCCTACGAGCAGTACTTC. Amino acids: CASTSTQGAYEQYF. Full variable domain (rest looked up from reference TRBV5-6 and TRBJ2-7): DAGVTQSPTHLIKTRGQQVTLRCSPKSGHDTVSWYQQALGQGPQFIFQYYEEEERQRGNFPDRFSGHQFPNYSSELNVNALLLGDSALYLCASTSTQGAYEQYFGPGTRLTVT.